This T cell receptor (beta chain) was identified during a study of blood T cell repertoires in COVID-19. Study as a whole: T cells, B-cell-depleted T cells, or PBMCs provided the cDNA or gDNA that served as material.

Original handling: Amplification of reference gene primers provided the estimated nucleated cell counts. Clones were read by immunoSEQ multiplex PCR, and TCRdb kept only the in-frame ones, dropping some. D and trimming were read from the DNA, whereas the V and J calls and clone size are those reported in that table. This table holds roughly 140,000 clones, roughly 80% found once. Sequencing input: peripheral blood. The source of this sequence is a man in his fifties or sixties with active or convalescent COVID-19.

The CDR3 nucleotides are TGTGCCTGGAGTCCTCGGGATATAGAGGCCGCCTCCTACAATGAGCAGTTCTTC. It encodes CAWSPRDIEAASYNEQFF. This sequence joins TRBV30 and TRBJ2-1, with D possibly TRBD2 on 5 matching bases. V lost 2 bases to trimming and J lost 0 bases, with 20 bases between them. This CDR3 has 18 residues. Germline-derived CDR1 and CDR2 are GTSNPN and SVGIG (reference sequence).